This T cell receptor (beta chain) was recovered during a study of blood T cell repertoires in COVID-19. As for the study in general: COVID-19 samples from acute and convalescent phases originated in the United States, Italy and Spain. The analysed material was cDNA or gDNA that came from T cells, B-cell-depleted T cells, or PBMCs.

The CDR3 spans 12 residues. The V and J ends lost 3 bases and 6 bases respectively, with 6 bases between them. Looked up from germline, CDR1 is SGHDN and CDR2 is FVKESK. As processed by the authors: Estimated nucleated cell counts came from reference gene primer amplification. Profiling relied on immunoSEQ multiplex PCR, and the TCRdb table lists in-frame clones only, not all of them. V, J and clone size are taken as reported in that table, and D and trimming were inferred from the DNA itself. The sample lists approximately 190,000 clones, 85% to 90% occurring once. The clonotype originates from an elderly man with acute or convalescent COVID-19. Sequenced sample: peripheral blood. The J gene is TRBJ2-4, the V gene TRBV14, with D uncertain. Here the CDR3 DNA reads TGTGCCAGCAGCCAGAACAGAAACATTCAGTACTTC. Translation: CASSQNRNIQYF.